This T cell receptor (beta chain) was sequenced for a study of spatial heterogeneity in lung cancer. About the study: An average of more than ten raw reads was observed per unique TCR and UMI combination.

Overall study results and limits: In tumors, expanded intratumoral alpha and beta TCR counts tracked mutation counts. Coverage of tumor T cells, by estimate, reached around 7% for alpha chains and over 12% for beta chains.

The germline V and J ends were trimmed by 1 base and 5 bases, with 9 bases remaining between them. There are 14 residues in the CDR3. Via MiXCR, TCRdb re-called the 5' RACE reads, giving one row per CDR3 protein. The sample shows around 8,100 distinct CDR3 sequences, 5.4% of them seen only once. Time point here: sample taken at primary tumor resection. Concerning this clonotype itself: Its antigen is unknown.

This sequence joins TRBV12-3 or TRBV12-4 and TRBJ2-1, with D unresolved. Sample: lung tumor tissue, taken at surgery. This sequence was found in a male donor with early-stage non-small cell lung cancer. This CDR3 reads CASSLGGSDNEQFF. In DNA, the CDR3 is TGTGCCAGCAGTTTAGGTGGCAGCGACAATGAGCAGTTCTTC.